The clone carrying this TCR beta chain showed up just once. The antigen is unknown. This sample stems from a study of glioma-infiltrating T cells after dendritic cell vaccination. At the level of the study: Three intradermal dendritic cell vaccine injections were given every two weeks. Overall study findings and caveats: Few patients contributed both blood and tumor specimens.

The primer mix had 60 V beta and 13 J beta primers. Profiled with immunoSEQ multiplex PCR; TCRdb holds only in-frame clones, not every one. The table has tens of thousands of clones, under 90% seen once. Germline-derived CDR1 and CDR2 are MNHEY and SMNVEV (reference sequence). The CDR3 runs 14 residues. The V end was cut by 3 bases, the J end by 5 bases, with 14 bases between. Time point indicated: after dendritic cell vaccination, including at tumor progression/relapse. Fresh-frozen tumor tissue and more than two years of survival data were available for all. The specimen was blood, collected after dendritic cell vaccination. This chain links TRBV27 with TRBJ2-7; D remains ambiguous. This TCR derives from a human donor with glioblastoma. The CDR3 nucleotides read TGTGCCAGCAGTTTCTCGCGGCAGATCAACGAGCAGTACTTC. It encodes CASSFSRQINEQYF.